In its sample, the clone carrying this T cell receptor beta chain was seen once. The antigen remains undetermined. The CDR3 runs 15 residues. Germline V lookup: CDR1 KGHSH, CDR2 LQKENI. The junction had 2 bases not matched to a gene; V was cut back by 4 bases and J by 0 bases. This entry comes from a study of T cell responses to AZD1222 COVID-19 vaccine. Study-wide results and caveats: Repertoire collection took place solely once the T cell response had peaked.

Measured with immunoSEQ multiplex PCR; TCRdb has only the in-frame clones, and not every one. The top ten hold 6% to 8% of the sample, which has about 180,000 clones, 75% to 90% seen once. This chain joins TRBV18 and TRBJ2-4; 8 bases are shared with TRBD2. This material consisted of peripheral blood, taken on day 0 of AZD1222 vaccination. This TCR was recovered from an adult in good health. The CDR3: CASSHSGVAKNIQYF. CDR3 bases: TGTGCCAGCTCACATAGCGGGGTAGCCAAAAACATTCAGTACTTC.